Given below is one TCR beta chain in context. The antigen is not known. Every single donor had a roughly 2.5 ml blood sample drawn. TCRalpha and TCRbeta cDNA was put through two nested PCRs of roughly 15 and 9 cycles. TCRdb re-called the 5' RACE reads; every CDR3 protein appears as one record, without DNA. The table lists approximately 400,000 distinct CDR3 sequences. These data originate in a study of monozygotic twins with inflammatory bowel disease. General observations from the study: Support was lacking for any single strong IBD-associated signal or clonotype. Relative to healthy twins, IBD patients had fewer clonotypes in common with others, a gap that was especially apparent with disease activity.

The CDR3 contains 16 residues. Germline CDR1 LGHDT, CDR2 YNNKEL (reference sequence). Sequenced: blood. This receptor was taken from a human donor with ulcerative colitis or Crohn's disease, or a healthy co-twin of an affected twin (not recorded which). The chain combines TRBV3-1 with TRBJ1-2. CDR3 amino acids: CASRSVGRGLNYGYTF. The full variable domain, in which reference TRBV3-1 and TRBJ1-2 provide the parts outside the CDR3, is DTAVSQTPKYLVTQMGNDKSIKCEQNLGHDTMYWYKQDSKKFLKIMFSYNNKELIINETVPNRFSPKSPDKAHLNLHINSLELGDSAVYFCASRSVGRGLNYGYTFGSGTRLTVV.